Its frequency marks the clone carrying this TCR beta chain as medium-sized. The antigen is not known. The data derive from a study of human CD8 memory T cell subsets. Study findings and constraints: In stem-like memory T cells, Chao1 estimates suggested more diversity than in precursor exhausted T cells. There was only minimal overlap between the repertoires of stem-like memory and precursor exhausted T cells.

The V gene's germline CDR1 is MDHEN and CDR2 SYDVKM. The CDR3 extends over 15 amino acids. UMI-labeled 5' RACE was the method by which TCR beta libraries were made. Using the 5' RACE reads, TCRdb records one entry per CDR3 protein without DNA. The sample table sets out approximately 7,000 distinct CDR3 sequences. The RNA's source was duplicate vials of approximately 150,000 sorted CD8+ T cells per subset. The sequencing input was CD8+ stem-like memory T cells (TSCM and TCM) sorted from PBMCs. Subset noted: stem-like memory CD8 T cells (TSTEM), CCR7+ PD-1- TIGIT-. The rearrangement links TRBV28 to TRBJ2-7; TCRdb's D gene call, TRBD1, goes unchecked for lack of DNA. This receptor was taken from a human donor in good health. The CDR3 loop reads CASSFEDRGLYEQYF.